This T cell receptor (beta chain) was captured in a study of OX40 agonist ivuxolimab in advanced cancers. Regarding the research as a whole: Ivuxolimab was an agonistic, fully human IgG2 monoclonal antibody directed against OX40 (CD134), a costimulatory receptor. The dose-escalation cohort was approximately 83% male with a mean age of around 62 years, ranging from roughly 20 to 80. The paper covers the monotherapy dose-escalation part of the phase I ivuxolimab trial, which included N of about 50 patients. Peripheral TCRbeta sequencing aimed to test whether ivuxolimab altered TCR sequence diversity and caused clonal T-cell expansion. Of the roughly 51 patients in dose escalation, approximately 20 had hepatocellular carcinoma, some 15 had melanoma, 9 had renal cell carcinoma and 9 had head and neck cancer. Partial responses were achieved by three dose-escalation patients, of whom one had hepatocellular carcinoma and two had cutaneous melanoma. Intravenous ivuxolimab was administered to patients every 2 weeks at six dose levels: 0.01, 0.1, 0.3, 1.5, 3 and 10 mg/kg. Patients were allowed to have had prior anti-PD-1, anti-PD-L1 or anti-CTLA-4 therapy, and around two fifths of the dose-escalation patients had been treated with checkpoint inhibitors. The paper as a whole reports these results and caveats: After ivuxolimab, expanded clones were on average more numerous among CD8+ T cells than among CD4+ T cells. Clonal expansion of both CD4+ and CD8+ blood T cells was observed from baseline to week 6 at doses 0.1 to 3.0 mg/kg. The antigen specificity of the clonally expanded peripheral T cells was not determined. Low levels of normalized T-cell clonal expansion were also seen in some nonresponding patients. In the 0.1-3.0 mg/kg groups, partial responders were among the patients with the lowest normalized peripheral clonal expansion, particularly in CD8+ T cells.

Genomic DNA was isolated from the sorted cells so that the TCRbeta CDR3 region could be sequenced. The immunoSEQ Assay was used for sequencing of TCRbeta CDR3 regions. Held by TCRdb, this immuneACCESS table contains in-frame sequences only and omits some clones. Under half of the omission traces to an unresolved V gene where checked; the cause of the rest is unknown. This sample holds 8,000 or so clones; roughly 90% were observed only once. The ten largest clones take up approximately 4.8% of the sample. Patients with a history of autoimmune disease or receiving systemic immunosuppression were excluded from the trial. Peripheral blood for TCR sequencing was collected from all dose cohorts at baseline, on cycle 4 day 1, and on cycle 7 day 1. The samples were drawn from a first-in-human, open-label, multicenter phase I dose-escalation trial of ivuxolimab. The trial enrolled adults with locally advanced or metastatic head and neck squamous cell, hepatocellular, melanoma or renal cell carcinoma. Before TCR sequencing, CD4+ T cells and CD8+ T cells were sorted from peripheral blood as separate populations.

The junction shows trimming of 5 bases on V and 3 bases on J, plus 20 bases between the germline ends. From cysteine to valine, the CDR3 is 16 amino acids long. The entry retains the CDR3 DNA only, 48 bases that are in frame from base 1. The germline V gene gives CDR1 as SGHAT and CDR2 as FQNNGV. Turning to this clone: What this receptor recognizes is not known. Nothing much larger sits one base from this clone, and base qualities are not available.

The chain was built from TRBV11-2 and TRBJ2-7; the D segment could be TRBD2, given 6 matching bases. The clonotype was recovered from an adult with an advanced solid tumor such as melanoma, head and neck, liver or kidney cancer. This specimen was CD4+ or CD8+ T cells sorted from blood, taken in a trial of the OX40 agonist ivuxolimab. The base sequence is TGTGCCAGCAGCCACAGTGGTTCGGGACTTCGCTACGAGCAGTACGTC. The resulting protein is CASSHSGSGLRYEQYV.